The clone carrying this T cell receptor beta chain has only a few counts. What it recognizes is unknown. The sample comes from a study of cytomegalovirus exposure and HLA in healthy donors. Study results and caveats: It has been reported that TCR beta sequences accurately predicted the HLA-A and HLA-B alleles of most subjects.

With 60 Vbeta and 13 Jbeta primers, the PCR was carried out. The repertoire was sequenced with immunoSEQ multiplex PCR; TCRdb's copy has only in-frame clones and lacks some. The data hold around 100,000 clones, with 65% observed a single time. V was clipped by 4 bases and J by 0 bases; unmatched bases: 9. The CDR3 has 17 amino acids. Germline assignment: CDR1 SGHRS and CDR2 YFSETQ. Material for sequencing was PBMCs. This chain joins TRBV5-1 and TRBJ2-2; 7 positions agree with TRBD2. The sequence was obtained from a man under 40 in good health and CMV-seropositive. The chain's CDR3 is CASSPGIGLANTGELFF. The CDR3 nucleotides read TGCGCCAGCAGCCCCGGAATAGGACTAGCGAACACCGGGGAGCTGTTTTTT.